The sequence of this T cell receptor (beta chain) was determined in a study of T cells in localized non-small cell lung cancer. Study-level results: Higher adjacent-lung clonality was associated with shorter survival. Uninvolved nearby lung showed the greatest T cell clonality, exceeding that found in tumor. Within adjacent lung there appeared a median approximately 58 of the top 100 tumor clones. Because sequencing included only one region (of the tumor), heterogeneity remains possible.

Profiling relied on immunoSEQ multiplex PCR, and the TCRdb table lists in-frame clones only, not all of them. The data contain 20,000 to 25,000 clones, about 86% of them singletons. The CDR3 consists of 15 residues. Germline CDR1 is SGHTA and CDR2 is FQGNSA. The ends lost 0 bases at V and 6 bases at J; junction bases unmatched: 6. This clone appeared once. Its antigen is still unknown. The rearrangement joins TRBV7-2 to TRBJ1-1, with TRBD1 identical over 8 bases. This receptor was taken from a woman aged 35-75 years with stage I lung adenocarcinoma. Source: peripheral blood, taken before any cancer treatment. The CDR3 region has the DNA TGTGCCAGCAGCTTAGCCGGACAGGGAAGGGCTGAAGCTTTCTTT. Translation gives CASSLAGQGRAEAFF.